This T cell receptor (beta chain) was captured in a study of OX40 agonist ivuxolimab in advanced cancers. A note on this clone: The antigen remains unidentified.

Study results and caveats: Antigen specificity was not determined for the expanded peripheral T cells.

Autoimmune disease history or systemic immunosuppression barred patients. Profiled with immunoSEQ multiplex PCR; TCRdb holds only in-frame clones, not every one. The table records around 19,000 clones, approximately 78% of them present only once. The sequence was obtained from an adult with an advanced solid tumor such as melanoma, head and neck, liver or kidney cancer. Sequenced here: CD4+ or CD8+ T cells sorted from blood, sampled in a trial of the OX40 agonist ivuxolimab.

The CDR3 coding sequence is TGTGCCAGCAGTTTCGCGGACCAAGAGACCCAGTACTTC. This encodes CASSFADQETQYF. The rearrangement links TRBV6-1 to TRBJ2-5; no clear D gene. Germline CDR1 reads MNHNS; CDR2 reads SASEGT. The CDR3 is made up of 13 amino acids. V was pared by 5 bases and J by 0 bases, with 7 bases between.